Below are 10 T cell receptor beta chains sequenced from a single sample in a study of post-analysis software for immune sequencing data (dated by TCRdb to about 2015). Broader findings and caveats from the paper: Roughly 5 TRBV segments, including TRBV5-6, TRBV5-1 and TRBV20-1, were significantly more frequent in patients than controls.

Their target antigens are unknown. Libraries were built with PCR. Instrument on record: Illumina HiSeq 2500. Unique molecular identifiers were incorporated into TCR beta cDNA libraries to reduce PCR and sequencing biases. In TCRdb, the public reads were trimmed at Q25 with fastp and aligned with MiXCR, with productive beta chains retained. CDR3 protein duplicates are merged, each entry listing the most common genes and DNA. Recorded for this sample are about 820,000 distinct CDR3 sequences; roughly 50% of them occurred a single time. Over 4% of the sample goes to the ten largest clones. Sequencing used blood. These TCRs come from a girl aged 10-17 years with multiple sclerosis.

The J gene is TRBJ1-2, the V gene TRBV27, with unresolved D. Germline loops: CDR1 MNHEY, CDR2 SMNVEV (reference sequence). V was shortened by 3 bases and J by 4 bases, with 9 bases between the two germline ends. The CDR3 runs 13 residues. CDR3 bases: TGTGCCAGCAGTTTGCGGGGAGGCTATGGCTACACCTTC. It encodes CASSLRGGYGYTF.

This clonotype has more than one count but fewer than ten. The gene calls are TRBV7-9 and TRBJ2-1, with no clear D. The V gene lost 5 bases and the J gene lost 6 bases, with 11 bases spanning the gap. The CDR3 contains 13 residues. The germline CDR1 and CDR2 sequences are SEHNR and FQNEAQ (reference sequence). DNA for the CDR3: TGTGCCAGCAGCCCAAGTCCCCTCAATGAGCAGTTCTTC. This encodes CASSPSPLNEQFF. Full variable domain (missing parts from reference TRBV7-9 and TRBJ2-1): DTGVSQNPRHKITKRGQNVTFRCDPISEHNRLYWYRQTLGQGPEFLTYFQNEAQLEKSRLLSDRFSAERPKGSFSTLEIQRTEQGDSAMYLCASSPSPLNEQFFGPGTRLTVL.

In DNA form, the CDR3 reads TGCAGTGCTCCGTTGGGGGGGGTTAACTACGAGCAGTACTTC. Encoded protein: CSAPLGGVNYEQYF. V gene TRBV20-1 combines with J gene TRBJ2-4; 7 bases match TRBD2. The closer fit of TRBJ2-7 to the DNA end suggests the J call may be wrong. CDR1 DFQATT and CDR2 SNEGSKA come from the germline V gene (reference sequence). The CDR3 contains 14 residues.

This clonotype was picked up a small number of times. The chain recombines TRBV4-2 with TRBJ2-7; 13 nucleotides agree with TRBD2. The V segment lost 2 bases and the J segment 3 bases; nucleotides outside the gene matches: 10. This CDR3 spans 18 amino acids. Germline CDR1 and CDR2: LGHNA and YNFKEQ. The chain's CDR3 is CASSQFIGTSGAYYEQYF. In DNA, the CDR3 is TGTGCCAGCAGCCAATTTATTGGGACTAGCGGGGCCTACTACGAGCAGTACTTC.

Only a few counts were recorded for this clonotype. The chain has TRBV5-5 and TRBJ2-7; tentatively, D is TRBD1 (6 bases). Germline values: CDR1 SGHKS, CDR2 YYEKEE (reference sequence). CDR3 length: 14 amino acids. Trimming left V 4 bases short and J 2 bases short, with 13 bases between. CDR3 sequence: CASSTTGLAYEQYF. The CDR3 nucleotides are TGTGCCAGCAGCACAACAGGGCTGGCCTACGAGCAGTACTTC.

In this sample, this clonotype turned up a few times. The chain is built from TRBV5-1 and TRBJ2-3; unclear D gene. The CDR3 consists of 15 residues. With 0 bases removed from V and 6 bases from J, the gap between germline ends came to 14 bases. Germline assignment: CDR1 SGHRS and CDR2 YFSETQ. In DNA, the CDR3 is TGCGCCAGCAGCTTGGCGGCAGCCTCCGGGGATACGCAGTATTTT. Translation: CASSLAAASGDTQYF.

The chain carries TRBV12-3 or TRBV12-4 and TRBJ2-5, with D possibly called TRBD1 or TRBD2 (5 bases each). The CDR3 spans 15 residues. V gave up 3 bases and J gave up 0 bases, with 11 bases separating them. CDR3 DNA: TGTGCCAGCAGTTTCTCGTGGGGGAACCAAGAGACCCAGTACTTC. It is translated as CASSFSWGNQETQYF.

The chain is built from TRBV6-4 and TRBJ2-1, with D tentatively TRBD2 (6 bases). The CDR3 totals 17 residues. Germline lookup yields CDR1 MRHNA and CDR2 SNTAGT. The V end lost 3 bases, the J end lost 0 bases, and 15 bases lay between the germline ends. The CDR3 DNA reads as TGTGCCAGCAGTGAGGGACTTGGGGGAAGCTCCTACAATGAGCAGTTCTTC. Translation: CASSEGLGGSSYNEQFF.

This chain joins TRBV20-1 and TRBJ2-3; D remains ambiguous. CDR3 length: 11 amino acids. Between the trimmed V and J ends, which lost 6 bases and 6 bases, there was a span of 10 bases. Germline V CDR1 and CDR2: DFQATT, SNEGSKA (reference sequence). CDR3 sequence reads: CSALFGDTQYF. In nucleotides, the CDR3 is TGCAGTGCCCTCTTCGGTGATACGCAGTATTTT.

This chain connects TRBV20-1 to TRBJ2-7; TRBD1 aligns across 8 bases. The CDR3 contains 12 residues. From germline, CDR1 is DFQATT and CDR2 SNEGSKA (reference sequence). The V gene end was trimmed by 6 bases and the J gene end by 5 bases; junction bases not matched to a gene: 6. The CDR3 sequence is CSARQGRNEQYF. CDR3 in DNA: TGCAGTGCACGACAGGGGAGGAACGAGCAGTACTTC.